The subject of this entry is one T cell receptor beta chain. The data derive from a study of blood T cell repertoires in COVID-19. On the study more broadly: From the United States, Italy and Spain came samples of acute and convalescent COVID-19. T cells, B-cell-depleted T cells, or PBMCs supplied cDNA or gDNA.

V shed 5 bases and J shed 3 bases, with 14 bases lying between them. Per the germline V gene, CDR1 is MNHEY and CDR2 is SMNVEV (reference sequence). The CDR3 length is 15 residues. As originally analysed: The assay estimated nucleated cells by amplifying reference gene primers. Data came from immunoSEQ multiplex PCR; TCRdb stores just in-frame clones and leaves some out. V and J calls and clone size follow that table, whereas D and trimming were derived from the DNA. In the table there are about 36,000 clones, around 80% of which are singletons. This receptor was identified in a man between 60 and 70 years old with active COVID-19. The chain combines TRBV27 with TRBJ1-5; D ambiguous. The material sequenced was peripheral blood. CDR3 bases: TGTGCCAGCAGTCCAGCCCGGGGTTCCAATCAGCCCCAGCATTTT. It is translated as CASSPARGSNQPQHF.